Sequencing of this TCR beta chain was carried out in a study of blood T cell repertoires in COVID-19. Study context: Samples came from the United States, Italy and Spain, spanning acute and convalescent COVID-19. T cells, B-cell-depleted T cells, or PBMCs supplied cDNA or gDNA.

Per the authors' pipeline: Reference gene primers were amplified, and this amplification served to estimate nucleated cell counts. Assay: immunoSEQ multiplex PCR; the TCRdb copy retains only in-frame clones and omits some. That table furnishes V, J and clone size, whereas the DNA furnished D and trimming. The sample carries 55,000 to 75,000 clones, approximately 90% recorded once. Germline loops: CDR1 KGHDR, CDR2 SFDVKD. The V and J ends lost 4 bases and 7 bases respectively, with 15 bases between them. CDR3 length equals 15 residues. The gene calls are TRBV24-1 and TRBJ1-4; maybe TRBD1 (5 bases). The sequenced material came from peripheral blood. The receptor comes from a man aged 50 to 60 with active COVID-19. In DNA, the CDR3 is TGTGCCACCAGTGAGCGGGTACCCGGGGGTGAAAAACTGTTTTTT. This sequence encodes CATSERVPGGEKLFF.